Below, one TCR beta chain is given with its context. This sample was included in a study of beta chain features in type 1 diabetes. The wider study: All samples combined gave 107,917,701 sorted cells for examination.

Purity of each sorted population was above 95%. All of the isolated RNA was reverse transcribed, so expressed TCRB transcripts were sequenced. Sequenced by immunoSEQ multiplex PCR; TCRdb stores in-frame clones only, minus some. This sample yields 850,000 to 900,000 clones, of which under 20% are seen a single time; 0.023% belongs to the top ten. V lost 4 bases and J 2 bases, leaving 6 bases between the germline ends. CDR3 length: 12 amino acids. Germline CDR1 is WSHSY and CDR2 is SAAADI. Sequenced sample: naive CD4+ T cells from blood. The receptor was isolated from a young woman in good health. This sequence joins TRBV10-2 and TRBJ2-7; D is ambiguous. The DNA of the CDR3 is TGCGCCAGCAGTGGGGATACCTACGAGCAGTACTTC. This translates into CASSGDTYEQYF.